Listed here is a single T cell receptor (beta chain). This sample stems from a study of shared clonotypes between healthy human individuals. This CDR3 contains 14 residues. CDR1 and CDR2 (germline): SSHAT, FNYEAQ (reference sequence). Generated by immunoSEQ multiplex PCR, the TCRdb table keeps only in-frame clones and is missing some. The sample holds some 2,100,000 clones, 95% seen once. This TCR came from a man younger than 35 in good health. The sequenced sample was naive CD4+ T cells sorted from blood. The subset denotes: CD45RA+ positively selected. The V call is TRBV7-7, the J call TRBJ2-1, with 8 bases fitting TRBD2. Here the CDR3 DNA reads TGTGCTAGCCAGCCCGCGGGAGGAACTAATGAGCAGTTCTTC. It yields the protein CASQPAGGTNEQFF.